This T cell receptor (beta chain) was observed in a study of a mutant IDH1 vaccine in newly diagnosed glioma. Study overall: Treated patients were roughly 62% male, around 40% female, mean age roughly 39 years.

Clones were sequenced by immunoSEQ multiplex PCR, and TCRdb holds only the in-frame ones, with some missing. This table has 65,000 or so clones, 85% appearing once. Sample time point: week 23, last vaccination. Mutant IDH1 20-mer peptide, at 300 ug, made up each vaccine dose, with topical imiquimod. The CDR3 length is 16 residues. V shed 0 bases and J 5 bases; nucleotides not matched to a gene: 7. Per germline, CDR1 SGHRS and CDR2 YFSETQ. Comment on this clone: Its specificity is not known.

This receptor was taken from a man aged 25 to 40 with glioma. This rearrangement joins TRBV5-1 to TRBJ2-1, with TRBD2 identical over 8 bases. Sample: PBMCs, taken from a glioma patient whose treatment included an IDH1 peptide vaccine. The CDR3 bases are TGCGCCAGCAGCTTGGATGCGGGGGGCGACCACAATGAGCAGTTCTTC. Its protein product is CASSLDAGGDHNEQFF. The entire variable domain, with the rest obtained from reference TRBV5-1 and TRBJ2-1, is as follows: KAGVTQTPRYLIKTRGQQVTLSCSPISGHRSVSWYQQTPGQGLQFLFEYFSETQRNKGNFPGRFSGRQFSNSRSEMNVSTLELGDSALYLCASSLDAGGDHNEQFFGPGTRLTVL.